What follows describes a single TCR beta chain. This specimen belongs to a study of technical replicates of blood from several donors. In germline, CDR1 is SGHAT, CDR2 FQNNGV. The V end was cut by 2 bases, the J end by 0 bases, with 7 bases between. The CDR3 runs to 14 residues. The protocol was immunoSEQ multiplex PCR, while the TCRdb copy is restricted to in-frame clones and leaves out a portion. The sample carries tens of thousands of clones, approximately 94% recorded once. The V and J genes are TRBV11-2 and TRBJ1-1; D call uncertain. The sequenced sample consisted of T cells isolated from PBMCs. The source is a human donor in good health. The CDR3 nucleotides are TGTGCCAGCAGCTTAACTGAGATGAACACTGAAGCTTTCTTT. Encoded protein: CASSLTEMNTEAFF.